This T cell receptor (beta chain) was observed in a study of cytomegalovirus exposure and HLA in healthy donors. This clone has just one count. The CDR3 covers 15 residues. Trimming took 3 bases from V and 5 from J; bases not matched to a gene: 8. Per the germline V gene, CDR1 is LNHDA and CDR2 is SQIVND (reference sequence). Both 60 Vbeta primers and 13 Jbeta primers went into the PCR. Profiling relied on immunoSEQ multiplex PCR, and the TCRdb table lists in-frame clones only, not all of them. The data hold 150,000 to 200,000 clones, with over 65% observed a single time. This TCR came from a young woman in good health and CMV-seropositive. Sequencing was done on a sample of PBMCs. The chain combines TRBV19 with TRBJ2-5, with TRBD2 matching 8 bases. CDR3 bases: TGTGCCAGTAGTATCGCGACGGGAGGGCCGGAGACCCAGTACTTC. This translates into CASSIATGGPETQYF.